In this sample, the clone carrying this T cell receptor (beta chain) turned up many times. Its antigen is as yet unknown. This sample was taken from a study of spatial heterogeneity in lung cancer. Whole-study results and caveats: Blood contained ubiquitous expanded tumor TCRs more at resection than at follow-up.

Time point here: sample taken at primary tumor resection. Unsorted samples of tumor, nontumor lung or frozen PBMC had their whole RNA sequenced. A total of around 76 untreated early-stage non-small cell lung cancer patients served as donors. Each TCR cDNA molecule bore a unique molecular identifier. TCRdb itself ran the 5' RACE reads through MiXCR, one entry per CDR3 protein. The repertoire holds over 25,000 distinct CDR3 sequences, with roughly 8% as singletons. The CDR3 runs to 14 residues. The germline CDR1 and CDR2 sequences are MNHNS and SASEGT. V lost 2 bases to trimming and J lost 2 bases, with 9 bases between them.

The sample in question was PBMCs, obtained at surgery. This rearrangement joins TRBV6-1 to TRBJ1-2; no reliable D call. The source of this sequence is a female donor with early-stage non-small cell lung cancer. The CDR3: CASSEMAANYGYTF. Written as DNA, the CDR3 is TGTGCCAGCAGTGAAATGGCAGCGAACTATGGCTACACCTTC.